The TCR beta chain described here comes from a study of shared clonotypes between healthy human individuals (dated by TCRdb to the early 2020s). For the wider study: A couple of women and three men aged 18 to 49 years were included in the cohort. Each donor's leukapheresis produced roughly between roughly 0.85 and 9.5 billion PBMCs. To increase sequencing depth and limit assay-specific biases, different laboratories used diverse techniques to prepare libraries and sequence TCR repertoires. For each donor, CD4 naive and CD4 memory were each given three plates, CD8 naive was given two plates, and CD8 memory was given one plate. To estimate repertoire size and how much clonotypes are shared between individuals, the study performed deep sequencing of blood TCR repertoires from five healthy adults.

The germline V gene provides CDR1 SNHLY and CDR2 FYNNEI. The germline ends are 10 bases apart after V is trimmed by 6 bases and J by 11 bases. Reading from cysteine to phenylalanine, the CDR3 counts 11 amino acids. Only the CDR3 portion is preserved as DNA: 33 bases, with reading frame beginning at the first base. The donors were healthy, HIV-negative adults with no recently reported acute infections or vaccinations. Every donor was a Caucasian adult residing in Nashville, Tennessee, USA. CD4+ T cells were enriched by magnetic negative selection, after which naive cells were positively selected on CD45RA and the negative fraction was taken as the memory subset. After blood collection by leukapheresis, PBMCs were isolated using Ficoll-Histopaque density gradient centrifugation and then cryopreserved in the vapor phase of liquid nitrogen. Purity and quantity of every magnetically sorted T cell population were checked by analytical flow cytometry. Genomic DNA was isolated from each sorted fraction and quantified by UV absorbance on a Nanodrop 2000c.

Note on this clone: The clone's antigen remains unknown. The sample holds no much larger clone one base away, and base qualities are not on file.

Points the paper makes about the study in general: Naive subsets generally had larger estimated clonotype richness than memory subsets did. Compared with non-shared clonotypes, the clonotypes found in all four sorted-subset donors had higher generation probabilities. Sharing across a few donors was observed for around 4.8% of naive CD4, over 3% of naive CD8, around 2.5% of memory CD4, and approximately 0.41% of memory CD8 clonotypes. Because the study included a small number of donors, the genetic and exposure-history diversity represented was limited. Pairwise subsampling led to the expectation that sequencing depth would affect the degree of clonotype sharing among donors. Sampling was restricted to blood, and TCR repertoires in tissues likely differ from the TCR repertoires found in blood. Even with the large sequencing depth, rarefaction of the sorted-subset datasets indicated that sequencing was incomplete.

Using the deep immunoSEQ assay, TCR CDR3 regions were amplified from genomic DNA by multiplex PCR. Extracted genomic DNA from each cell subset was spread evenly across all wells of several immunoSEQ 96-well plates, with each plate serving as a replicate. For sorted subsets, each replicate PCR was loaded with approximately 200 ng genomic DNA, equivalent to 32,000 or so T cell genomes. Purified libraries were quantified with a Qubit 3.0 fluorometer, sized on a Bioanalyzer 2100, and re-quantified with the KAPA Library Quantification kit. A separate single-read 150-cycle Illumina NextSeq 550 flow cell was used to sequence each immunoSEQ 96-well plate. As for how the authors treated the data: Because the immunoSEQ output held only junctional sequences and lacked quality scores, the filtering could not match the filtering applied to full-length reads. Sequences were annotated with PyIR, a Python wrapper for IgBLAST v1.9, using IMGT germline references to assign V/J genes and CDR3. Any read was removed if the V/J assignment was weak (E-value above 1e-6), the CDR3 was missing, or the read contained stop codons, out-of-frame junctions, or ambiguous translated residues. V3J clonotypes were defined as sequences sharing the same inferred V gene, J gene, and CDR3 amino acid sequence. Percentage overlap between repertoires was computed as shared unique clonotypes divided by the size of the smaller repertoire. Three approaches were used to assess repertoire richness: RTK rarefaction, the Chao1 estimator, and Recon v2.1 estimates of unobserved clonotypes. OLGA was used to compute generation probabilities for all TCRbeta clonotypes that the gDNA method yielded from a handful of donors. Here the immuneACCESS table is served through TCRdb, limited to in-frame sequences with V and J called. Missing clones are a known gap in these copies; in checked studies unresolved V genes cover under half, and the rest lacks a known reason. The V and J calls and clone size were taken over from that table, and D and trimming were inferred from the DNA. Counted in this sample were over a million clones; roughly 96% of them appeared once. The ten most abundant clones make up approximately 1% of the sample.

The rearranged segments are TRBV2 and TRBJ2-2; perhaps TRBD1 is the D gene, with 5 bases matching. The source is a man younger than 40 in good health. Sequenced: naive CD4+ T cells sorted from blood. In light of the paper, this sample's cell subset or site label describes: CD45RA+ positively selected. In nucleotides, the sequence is TGTGCCAGCAGCGTAGACAGCGAGCTGTTTTTT. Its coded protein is CASSVDSELFF. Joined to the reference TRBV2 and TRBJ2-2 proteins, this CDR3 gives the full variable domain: EPEVTQTPSHQVTQMGQEVILRCVPISNHLYFYWYRQILGQKVEFLVSFYNNEISEKSEIFDDQFSVERPDGSNFTLKIRSTKLEDSAMYFCASSVDSELFFGEGSRLTVL.